A single sample gave rise to the 19 T cell receptor beta chains below, sequenced in a study of blood T cell repertoires in COVID-19. Here immunoSEQ multiplex PCR was the method, and the copy in TCRdb shows in-frame clones only, minus some. Counted here are roughly 380,000 clones, 70% to 85% occurring once; the ten biggest clones make up more than 0.85%. Sequences were obtained from peripheral blood. The receptors shown here come from a human donor with acute or convalescent COVID-19. The donor label of this sample is uncertain.

A word on this clone: Other DNA sequences within the sample encode an identical CDR3. The chain joins TRBV6-1 to TRBJ1-1, with D perhaps matching TRBD1 (5 bases). The CDR3 contains 14 residues. Germline V gene data show CDR1 as MNHNS and CDR2 as SASEGT. V lost 3 bases and J lost 3, with 11 bases in between. The CDR3 DNA is TGTGCCAGCAGTGACCCAGGGCGATACACTGAAGCTTTCTTT. Protein sequence: CASSDPGRYTEAFF.

The V call is TRBV7-6, the J call TRBJ1-2, with D hard to call. V shed 5 bases and J shed 8 bases, with 21 bases lying between them. Germline loops: CDR1 SGHVS, CDR2 FNYEAQ. The CDR3 runs 15 residues. In DNA form, the CDR3 reads TGTGCCAGCAGCCGCGAAAATTCAGGCGTTCGGGGCTACACCTTC. Residues: CASSRENSGVRGYTF.

The chain recombines TRBV19 with TRBJ1-1, with 11 bases that match TRBD1. With 6 bases clipped from V and 4 bases from J, the junction kept 4 bases outside the gene matches. The CDR3 is 14 amino acids. Germline V gene lookup returns CDR1 LNHDA and CDR2 SQIVND (reference sequence). In nucleotides, the CDR3 is TGTGCCAGTAGGGACAGGGGGCTTATCACTGAAGCTTTCTTT. As protein: CASRDRGLITEAFF.

The chain combines TRBV7-8 with TRBJ1-3; the D gene is possibly TRBD1 (6 bases). The germline gives CDR1 SGHVS, CDR2 FQNEAQ. V lost 4 bases, J lost 6 bases, and 10 bases lay in between. The CDR3 totals 13 residues. CDR3 sequence: CASSWGPENTIYF. The CDR3 bases are TGTGCCAGCAGCTGGGGGCCGGAAAACACCATATATTTT.

The table lists this clone with a count of one. The J gene is TRBJ2-1, the V gene TRBV6-6, with 7 bases identical to TRBD2. There are 16 residues in the CDR3. V lost 6 bases to trimming and J lost 1 base; unmatched junction nucleotides: 9. CDR1 and CDR2 (germline): MNHNY, SVGAGI (reference sequence). The CDR3 sequence: CASSTLGGGSYNEQFF. In nucleotides, the CDR3 is TGTGCCAGCAGCACACTGGGGGGGGGATCCTACAATGAGCAGTTCTTC.

The CDR3 DNA reads TGTGCCAGCTCACCTGGTTTGACAGGGGGCTTGAACACTGAAGCTTTCTTT. It codes for CASSPGLTGGLNTEAFF. V is TRBV18 and J is TRBJ1-1; 10 positions match TRBD1. There are 17 residues in the CDR3. Germline CDR1 KGHSH, CDR2 LQKENI. J lost 0 bases, V lost 3 bases, and 7 bases had no gene match. Together with reference TRBV18 and TRBJ1-1, the CDR3 gives the full variable domain: NAGVMQNPRHLVRRRGQEARLRCSPMKGHSHVYWYRQLPEEGLKFMVYLQKENIIDESGMPKERFSAEFPKEGPSILRIQQVVRGDSAAYFCASSPGLTGGLNTEAFFGQGTRLTVV.

This chain connects TRBV19 to TRBJ1-5; D is ambiguous. The V gene's germline CDR1 is LNHDA and CDR2 SQIVND (reference sequence). V lost 0 bases, J lost 4 bases, and 13 bases lay in between. The CDR3 is 16 residues long. The CDR3 DNA is TGTGCCAGTAGTATAGATCGGGTGGTGGCGAATCAGCCCCAGCATTTT. This codes for CASSIDRVVANQPQHF.

CDR3 amino acids: CSASSFGNTIYF. The CDR3 nucleotides read TGCAGTGCTAGTTCCTTTGGAAACACCATATATTTT. This sequence joins TRBV20-1 and TRBJ1-3, with unresolved D. V was cut by 3 bases and J by 3 bases, with 6 bases left in between. Looked up from germline, CDR1 is DFQATT and CDR2 is SNEGSKA (reference sequence). The CDR3 is 12 residues long.

The V call is TRBV19, the J call TRBJ2-2; 10 nucleotides align to TRBD1. The CDR3 is made up of 15 amino acids. V shed 9 bases and J 1 base; nucleotides not matched to a gene: 5. Germline loops: CDR1 LNHDA, CDR2 SQIVND (reference sequence). The CDR3 reads CASCRDRGNTGELFF. The DNA of the CDR3 is TGTGCCAGCTGCCGGGACAGGGGGAACACCGGGGAGCTGTTTTTT.

Comment on this clone: Within the sample, other DNA sequences also encode this same CDR3. In DNA, the CDR3 is TGTGCCAGCTCACCTCCAGGGACAGATAGCAATCAGCCCCAGCATTTT. Translation gives CASSPPGTDSNQPQHF. V usage is TRBV18 and J usage is TRBJ1-5, with TRBD1 identical over 7 bases. V dropped 3 bases and J dropped 0; count of bases not matched to a gene: 5. This CDR3 is built from 16 residues. Germline CDR1 and CDR2: KGHSH and LQKENI.

V and J are TRBV24-1 and TRBJ2-2; perhaps TRBD2 as D (6 bases). Per germline, CDR1 KGHDR and CDR2 SFDVKD. This CDR3 region has 16 residues. V lost 0 bases and J lost 2, with 9 bases in between. This chain's CDR3 is CATSDLGGSNTGELFF. CDR3 DNA sequence: TGTGCCACCAGTGATTTGGGGGGGAGTAACACCGGGGAGCTGTTTTTT.

Only one count was recorded for this clone. The V and J genes are TRBV2 and TRBJ2-2; possible D gene TRBD2, 5 bases. The CDR3 loop spans 13 amino acids. Trimming left V 6 bases short and J 8 bases short, with 13 bases between. Looked up from germline, CDR1 is SNHLY and CDR2 is FYNNEI. This CDR3 is CASSDTRSGELFF. CDR3 sequence (DNA): TGTGCCAGCAGCGATACTAGAAGTGGGGAGCTGTTTTTT.

DNA of the CDR3: TGCGCCAGCAGCCAAGGCCTCGGGACGGGGGGCGGCTATGAGCAGTTCTTC. Protein: CASSQGLGTGGGYEQFF. V is TRBV5-1 and J is TRBJ2-1, with D perhaps TRBD2 (7 bases). The CDR3 runs 17 residues. V lost 4 bases and J lost 8, with 25 bases in between. CDR1 is SGHRS, CDR2 YFSETQ, per germline.

This chain links TRBV5-8 with TRBJ1-6; D is unresolved. The CDR3 has 13 residues. Per the germline V gene, CDR1 is SGHTS and CDR2 is YDEGEE. V dropped 1 base and J dropped 9 bases, with 8 bases sitting between them. CDR3 protein: CASSLIKASPLHF. For the CDR3, the DNA is TGTGCCAGCAGCTTGATAAAAGCTTCACCCCTCCACTTT.

This chain joins TRBV7-9 and TRBJ2-3, with 8 bases aligning to TRBD2. CDR3 length equals 12 residues. The V and J ends lost 5 bases and 10 bases, in that order; junction bases with no gene match: 5. Germline V gene lookup returns CDR1 SEHNR and CDR2 FQNEAQ (reference sequence). DNA for the CDR3: TGTGCCAGCAGCCCGGGACTAGACGCGCAGTATTTT. It encodes CASSPGLDAQYF.

The rearrangement links TRBV3-1 (or the pseudogene TRBV3-2) to TRBJ1-1, with D possibly being TRBD1 (6 bases). Germline V lookup: CDR1 LGHDT, CDR2 YNNKEL (reference sequence). The CDR3 contains 13 residues. Trimming pared 4 bases from V and 5 bases from J, leaving 11 bases between. DNA of the CDR3: TGTGCCAGCAGCCCTTTACAGGGTACTGAAGCTTTCTTT. Translated, it gives CASSPLQGTEAFF.

J is TRBJ2-7 and V is TRBV10-2, with 7 bases lining up with TRBD1. CDR3 length: 14 amino acids. Germline-derived CDR1 and CDR2 are WSHSY and SAAADI. V shed 6 bases and J 5 bases; nucleotides not matched to a gene: 10. CDR3 amino acids: CASRGMTGFNEQYF. CDR3 DNA sequence: TGCGCCAGCAGGGGAATGACAGGGTTCAACGAGCAGTACTTC.

This clone was found once. The chain uses TRBV7-9 and TRBJ1-1, with D hard to call. The CDR3 sequence is 12 residues long. V lost 1 base, J lost 7 bases, and 7 bases lay in between. From germline, CDR1 is SEHNR and CDR2 FQNEAQ (reference sequence). CDR3 DNA sequence: TGTGCCAGCAGCTTAGACATTCGTGAAGCTTTCTTT. It translates to CASSLDIREAFF.

The chain is built from TRBV19 and TRBJ2-3; D perhaps matches TRBD2 (5 bases). The CDR3 has 16 amino acids. Germline-derived CDR1 and CDR2 are LNHDA and SQIVND (reference sequence). V dropped 6 bases and J dropped 3 bases, with 19 bases sitting between them. The CDR3, as DNA: TGTGCCAGTAGCATCGCCCCCGGATCGGGGACAGATACGCAGTATTTT. It codes for CASSIAPGSGTDTQYF.